Described below is a single T cell receptor beta chain sequence and its context. Its antigen is unidentified. The CDR3 loop spans 13 amino acids. Trimming cost V 6 bases and J 6 bases, with 15 bases left between them. Germline V CDR1 and CDR2: MNHEY, SVGAGI. These data originate in a study of OX40 agonist ivuxolimab in advanced cancers. Study observations and caveats: There were, on average, more expanded clones in CD8+ T cells than in CD4+. No determination was made of the antigen specificity of the expanded peripheral T cells.

It was autoimmune disease history or systemic immunosuppression that excluded patients. Generated by immunoSEQ multiplex PCR, the TCRdb table keeps only in-frame clones and is missing some. Of 15,000 to 25,000 clones detected, 60% to 85% appear once; the ten largest clones hold roughly a sixth. The chain joins TRBV6-5 to TRBJ2-7; unclear D gene. The specimen comprised CD4+ or CD8+ T cells sorted from blood, sampled in a trial of the OX40 agonist ivuxolimab. The TCR originated in an adult with an advanced solid tumor such as melanoma, head and neck, liver or kidney cancer. Here the CDR3 reads CASSLRSKAEQYF. The CDR3, as DNA: TGTGCCAGCAGCCTACGCTCTAAGGCCGAGCAGTACTTC.